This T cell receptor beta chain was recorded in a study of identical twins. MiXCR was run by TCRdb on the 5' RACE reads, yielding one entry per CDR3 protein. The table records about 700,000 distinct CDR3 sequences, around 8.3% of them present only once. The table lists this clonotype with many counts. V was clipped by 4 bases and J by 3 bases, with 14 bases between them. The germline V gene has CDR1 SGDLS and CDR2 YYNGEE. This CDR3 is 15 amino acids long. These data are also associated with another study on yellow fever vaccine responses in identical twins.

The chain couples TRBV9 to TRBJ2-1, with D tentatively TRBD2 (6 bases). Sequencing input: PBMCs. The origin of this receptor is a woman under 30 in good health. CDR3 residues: CASSPDRGIYNEQFF. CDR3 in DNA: TGTGCCAGCAGCCCGGATCGGGGGATCTACAATGAGCAGTTCTTC.